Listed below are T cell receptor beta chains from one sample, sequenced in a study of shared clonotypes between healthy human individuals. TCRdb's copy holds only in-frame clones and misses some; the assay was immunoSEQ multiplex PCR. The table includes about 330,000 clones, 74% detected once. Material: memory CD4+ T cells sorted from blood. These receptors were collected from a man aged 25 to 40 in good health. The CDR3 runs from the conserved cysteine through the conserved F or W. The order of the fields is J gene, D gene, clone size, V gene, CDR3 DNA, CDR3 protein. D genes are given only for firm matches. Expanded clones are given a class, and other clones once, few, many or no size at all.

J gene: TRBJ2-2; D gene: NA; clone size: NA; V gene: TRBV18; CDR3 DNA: TGTGCCAGCTCACCGGGGGGTCCGAACACCGGGGAGCTGTTTTTT; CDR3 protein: CASSPGGPNTGELFF
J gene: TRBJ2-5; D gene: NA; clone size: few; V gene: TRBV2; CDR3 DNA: TGTGCCAGCAGTAGAGAAAGGGGGGGTGGAGAGACCCAGTACTTC; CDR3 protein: CASSRERGGGETQYF
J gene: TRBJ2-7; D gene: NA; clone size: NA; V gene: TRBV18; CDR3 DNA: TGTGCCAGCTCACCTGGGGTTGGGACGGTCTCCTACGAGCAGTACTTC; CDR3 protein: CASSPGVGTVSYEQYF
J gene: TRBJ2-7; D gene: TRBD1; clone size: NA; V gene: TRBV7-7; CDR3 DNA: TGTGCTAGCAGCCGAGGACAGGGGAACTACGAGCAGTACTTC; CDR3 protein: CASSRGQGNYEQYF
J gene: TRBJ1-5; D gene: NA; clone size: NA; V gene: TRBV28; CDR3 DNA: TGTGCCAGCAGTTTATTCGTCGGACAGCCCCAGCATTTT; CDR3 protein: CASSLFVGQPQHF
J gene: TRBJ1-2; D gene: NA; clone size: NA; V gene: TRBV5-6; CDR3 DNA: TGTGCCAGCAGCTTCTGGACAGAGAGGGTCTACACCTTC; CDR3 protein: CASSFWTERVYTF
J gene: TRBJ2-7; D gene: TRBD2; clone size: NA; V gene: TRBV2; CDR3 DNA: TGTGCCAGCAGTGTAGGGGGTCCCAATTTTTCTCGGACTAGCGGGAGGGCCTACGAGCAGTACTTC; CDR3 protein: CASSVGGPNFSRTSGRAYEQYF
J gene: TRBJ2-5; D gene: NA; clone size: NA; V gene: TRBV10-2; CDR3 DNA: TGCGCCAGCAGTGAAGCCTACGGGGGGACCCAGTACTTC; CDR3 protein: CASSEAYGGTQYF
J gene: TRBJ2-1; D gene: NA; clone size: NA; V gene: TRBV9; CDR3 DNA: TGTGCCAGCAGCGTAGGTGGAGGGGAATACAATGAGCAGTTCTTC; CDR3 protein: CASSVGGGEYNEQFF
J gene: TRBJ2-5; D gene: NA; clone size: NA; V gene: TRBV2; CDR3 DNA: TGTGCCAGCAGTGAACTTTCAAACCAAGAGACCCAGTACTTC; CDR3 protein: CASSELSNQETQYF
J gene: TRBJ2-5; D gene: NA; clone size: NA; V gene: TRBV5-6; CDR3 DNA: TGTGCCAGCAGCTTGAAGCAGCTCCAAGAGACCCAGTACTTC; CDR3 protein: CASSLKQLQETQYF
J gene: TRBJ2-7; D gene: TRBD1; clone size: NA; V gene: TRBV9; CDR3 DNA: TGTGCCAGCAGCACTACCGGGACAGGGTGGTACGAGCAGTACTTC; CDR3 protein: CASSTTGTGWYEQYF
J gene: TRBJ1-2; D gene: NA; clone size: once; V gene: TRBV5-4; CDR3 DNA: TGTGCCAGCAGCTCCCCACTGAGCTATGGCTACACCTTC; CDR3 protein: CASSSPLSYGYTF
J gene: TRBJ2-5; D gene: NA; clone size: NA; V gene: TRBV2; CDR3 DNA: TGTGCCAGCGGGACTCAAGAGACCCAGTACTTC; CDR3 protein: CASGTQETQYF
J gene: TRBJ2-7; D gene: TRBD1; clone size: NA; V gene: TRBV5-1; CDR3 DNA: TGCGCCAGCAGCTTGTCGCCAGGGGGCCTAGGCGAGCAGTACTTC; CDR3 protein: CASSLSPGGLGEQYF
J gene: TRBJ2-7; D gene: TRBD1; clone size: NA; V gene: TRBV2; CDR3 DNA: TGTGCCAGCAGCCAGGGACAGCAATACGAGCAGTACTTC; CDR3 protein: CASSQGQQYEQYF
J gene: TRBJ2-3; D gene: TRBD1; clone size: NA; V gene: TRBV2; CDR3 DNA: TGTGCCAGCACCTTGACAGGGGCTAGCACAGATACGCAGTATTTT; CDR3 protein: CASTLTGASTDTQYF
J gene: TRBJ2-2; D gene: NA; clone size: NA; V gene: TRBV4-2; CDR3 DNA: TGTGCCAGCAGCCAAGAAGTGGGGGGCGGGGAGCTGTTTTTT; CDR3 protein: CASSQEVGGGELFF
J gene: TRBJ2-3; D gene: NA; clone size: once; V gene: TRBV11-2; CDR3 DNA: TGTGCCAGCAGCCTTTGGGGGACAGATACGCAGTATTTT; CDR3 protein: CASSLWGTDTQYF
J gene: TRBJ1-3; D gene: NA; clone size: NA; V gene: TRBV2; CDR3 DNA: TGTGCCAGCAGCTTGGGGGGGGACAGAAACACCATATATTTT; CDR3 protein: CASSLGGDRNTIYF
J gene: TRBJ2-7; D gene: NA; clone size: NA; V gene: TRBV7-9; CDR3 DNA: TGTGCCAGCAGCTTCCGGGACCGAGCCTACGAGCAGTACTTC; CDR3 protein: CASSFRDRAYEQYF
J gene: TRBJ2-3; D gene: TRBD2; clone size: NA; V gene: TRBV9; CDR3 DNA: TGTGTCAGCAGCGTAGGCGGTCGGACTAGCGGCACCACAGATACGCAGTATTTT; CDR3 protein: CVSSVGGRTSGTTDTQYF
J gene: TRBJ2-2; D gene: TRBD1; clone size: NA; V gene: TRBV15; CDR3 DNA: TGTGCCACCAGCAGAAGGGGACAGGGACTCACCGGGGAGCTGTTTTTT; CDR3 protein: CATSRRGQGLTGELFF
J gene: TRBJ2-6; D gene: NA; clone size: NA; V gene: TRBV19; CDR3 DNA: TGTGCCAGTAGTATATGGGGCTTGGCCAACGTCCTGACTTTC; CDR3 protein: CASSIWGLANVLTF
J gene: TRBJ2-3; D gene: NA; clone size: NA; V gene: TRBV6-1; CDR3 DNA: TGTGCCACCGCGGGAAGTTACACAGATACGCAGTATTTT; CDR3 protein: CATAGSYTDTQYF
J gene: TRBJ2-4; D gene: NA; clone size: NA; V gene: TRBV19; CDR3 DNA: TGTGCCAGTAGTACATCAGGTCCTAAAAACATTCAGTACTTC; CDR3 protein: CASSTSGPKNIQYF
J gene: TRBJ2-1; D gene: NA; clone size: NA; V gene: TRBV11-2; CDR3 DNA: TGTGCCAGCACCCCCCTCCTCCACAGCAATGAGCAGTTCTTC; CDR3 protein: CASTPLLHSNEQFF
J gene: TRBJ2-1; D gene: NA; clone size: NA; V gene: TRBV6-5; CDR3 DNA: TGTGCCAGCAGTAACATCAATGAGCAGTTCTTC; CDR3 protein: CASSNINEQFF
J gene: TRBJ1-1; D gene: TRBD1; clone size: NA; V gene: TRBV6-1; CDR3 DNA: TGTGCCAGCAGTGAAGCGCTACAGGGGGTAACTGAAGCTTTCTTT; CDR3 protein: CASSEALQGVTEAFF
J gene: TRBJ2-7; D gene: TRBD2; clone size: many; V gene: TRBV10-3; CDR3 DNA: TGTGCCATCAGCTCCGGGACTAGCGGGAGTGGGCCCCCGAGCTCCTACGAGCAGTACTTC; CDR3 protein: CAISSGTSGSGPPSSYEQYF
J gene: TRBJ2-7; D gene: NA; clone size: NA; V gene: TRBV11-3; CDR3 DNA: TGTGCCAGCAGCTTAGATGGCCGAGACTACGAGCAGTACTTC; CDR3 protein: CASSLDGRDYEQYF
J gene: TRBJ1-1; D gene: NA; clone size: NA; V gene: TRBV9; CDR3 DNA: TGTGCCAGCAGCGCGGTCCAAAACACTGAAGCTTTCTTT; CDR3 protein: CASSAVQNTEAFF
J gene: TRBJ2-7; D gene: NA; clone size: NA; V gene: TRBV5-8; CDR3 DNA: TGTGCCAGCAGCTTGGTAGGGGATTCCATTAACGAGCAGTACTTC; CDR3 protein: CASSLVGDSINEQYF
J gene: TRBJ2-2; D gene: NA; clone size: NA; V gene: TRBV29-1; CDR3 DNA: TGCAGCGTTAATTGGATGAACGCCGGGGAGCTGTTTTTT; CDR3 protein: CSVNWMNAGELFF
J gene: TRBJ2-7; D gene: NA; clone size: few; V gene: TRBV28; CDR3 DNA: TGTGCCAGCAGTTTTTCCCCCACCGGAGACGAGCAGTACTTC; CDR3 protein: CASSFSPTGDEQYF